Following are 12 T cell receptor beta chains from one sample sequenced in a study of blood T cell repertoires in COVID-19 (dated by TCRdb to 2020 to 2021). Library prep was done by the immunoSEQ multiplex PCR assay. Held by TCRdb, this immuneACCESS table contains in-frame sequences only and omits some clones. Under half of the omission traces to an unresolved V gene where checked; the cause of the rest is unknown. The sample table records a few hundred thousand clones; around 85% of these occur just once. Roughly 3.7% of the sample lies in the top ten. Sequenced material: peripheral blood. These receptors came from a woman between 18 and 29 years old with acute or convalescent COVID-19.

The V call is TRBV5-6, the J call TRBJ1-1; 9 nucleotides line up with TRBD1. The CDR3 covers 15 residues. Per the germline V gene, CDR1 is SGHDT and CDR2 is YYEEEE. The J segment lost 7 bases and the V segment lost 2 bases, leaving 9 bases of the junction unmatched. The CDR3 protein is CASSFRDRVTGEAFF. CDR3 DNA sequence: TGTGCCAGCAGCTTCCGGGACAGGGTTACGGGTGAAGCTTTCTTT.

The gene calls are TRBV12-5 and TRBJ2-3, with TRBD2 matching over 10 bases. CDR1 is LGHNT and CDR2 is FRNRAP in the germline V gene. Trimming removed 5 bases from V and 4 bases from J; junction bases left unmatched: 9. The CDR3 length is 16 residues. The CDR3 bases are TGTGCTAGTGGTGAGAGCGGGAGGGCCGGTGCAGATACGCAGTATTTT. This encodes CASGESGRAGADTQYF.

The rearrangement joins TRBV4-2 to TRBJ1-3, with 7 nucleotides matching TRBD1. This CDR3 has 16 amino acids. Germline V gene data show CDR1 as LGHNA and CDR2 as YNFKEQ. J was trimmed by 3 bases and V by 0 bases; bases with no gene match: 5. CDR3 in DNA: TGTGCCAGCAGCCAAGATGACAGGGACTTTGGAAACACCATATATTTT. Translation gives CASSQDDRDFGNTIYF.

This rearrangement joins TRBV7-9 to TRBJ1-1; 7 bases agree with TRBD1. The length of the CDR3 is 12 residues. Per the germline V gene, CDR1 is SEHNR and CDR2 is FQNEAQ (reference sequence). Trimming cost V 5 bases and J 7 bases; bases outside gene matches: 4. DNA for the CDR3: TGTGCCAGCAGCCCTGGGACAGTTGAAGCTTTCTTT. Encoded protein: CASSPGTVEAFF.

The gene calls are TRBV6-5 and TRBJ2-2; possibly TRBD1 for D (5 bases). The CDR3 loop spans 11 amino acids. Germline CDR1 reads MNHEY; CDR2 reads SVGAGI. V shed 5 bases and J shed 10 bases, with 8 bases lying between them. This chain's CDR3 is CASSLTEELFF. In DNA form, the CDR3 reads TGTGCCAGCAGTCTGACAGAGGAGCTGTTTTTT.

The chain carries TRBV5-6 and TRBJ1-1, with TRBD1 matching over 9 bases. Looked up from germline, CDR1 is SGHDT and CDR2 is YYEEEE. The CDR3 has 16 amino acids. V dropped 5 bases and J dropped 0; count of bases not matched to a gene: 8. Here the CDR3 DNA reads TGTGCCAGCAGTGTGGGACAGGGAGAGTTGAACACTGAAGCTTTCTTT. Protein: CASSVGQGELNTEAFF.

The chain joins TRBV19 to TRBJ1-1; a possible D gene is TRBD1 (5 bases). The germline V gene has CDR1 LNHDA and CDR2 SQIVND (reference sequence). V was shortened by 5 bases and J by 0 bases, with 13 bases between the two germline ends. The CDR3 runs to 15 residues. CDR3 in DNA: TGTGCCAGTAGTTTTCAACTGACAGTGAACACTGAAGCTTTCTTT. Translation: CASSFQLTVNTEAFF.

This chain uses TRBV9 with TRBJ1-1, with 9 bases aligning to TRBD1. Germline lookup yields CDR1 SGDLS and CDR2 YYNGEE. The ends lost 10 bases at V and 3 bases at J; junction bases unmatched: 7. This CDR3 comprises 13 residues. CDR3 DNA sequence: TGTGCCGGTGGACAGGGGAGCGACACTGAAGCTTTCTTT. It is translated as CAGGQGSDTEAFF.

The V and J genes are TRBV5-8 and TRBJ2-5; D is unclear. Germline V lookup: CDR1 SGHTS, CDR2 YDEGEE. The CDR3 has 15 residues. V gave up 1 base and J gave up 2 bases, with 12 bases separating them. The CDR3: CASSLYQWSQETQYF. The CDR3 DNA reads TGTGCCAGCAGCTTGTACCAGTGGTCTCAAGAGACCCAGTACTTC.

The rearrangement links TRBV9 to TRBJ2-1; D gene unclear. Germline V gene lookup returns CDR1 SGDLS and CDR2 YYNGEE. The CDR3 covers 16 residues. The germline V and J ends were trimmed by 0 bases and 0 bases, with 10 bases remaining between them. The CDR3 spells CASSVEAASSYNEQFF. Here the CDR3 DNA reads TGTGCCAGCAGCGTAGAGGCGGCGAGCTCCTACAATGAGCAGTTCTTC.

This clone has ten or more counts. The rearrangement uses TRBV6-4 and TRBJ2-2; 7 bases line up with TRBD1. Germline trimming cut 4 bases from V and 3 bases from J; bases unmatched to any gene: 11. The CDR3 runs 17 residues. Germline values: CDR1 MRHNA, CDR2 SNTAGT. CDR3 residues: CASSARLTGLDTGELFF. As DNA, the CDR3 is TGTGCCAGCAGTGCCCGACTGACAGGGCTGGACACCGGGGAGCTGTTTTTT.

V is TRBV28 and J is TRBJ2-7, with D tentatively TRBD2 (6 bases). Trimming shortened V by 2 bases and J by 2 bases, and 7 bases separated the two germline ends. The CDR3 has 13 residues. CDR1 and CDR2 (germline): MDHEN, SYDVKM. CDR3 region: CASSLREPYEQYF. CDR3 in DNA: TGTGCCAGCAGTTTACGGGAGCCCTACGAGCAGTACTTC.